Listed here are 31 T cell receptor beta chains from one sample, sequenced in a study of spatial heterogeneity in lung cancer. Each CDR3 protein is one row after TCRdb ran MiXCR on the 5' RACE reads. Here the sample spans roughly 4,200 distinct CDR3 sequences, roughly 16% being singletons. Time point given: sample taken at primary tumor resection. Whole RNA, isolated from tumor, nontumor lung or frozen PBMC, was sequenced without prior sorting. Here the sequenced sample was PBMCs, taken at surgery. All receptors derive from a male donor with early-stage non-small cell lung cancer.

This chain connects TRBV11-2 to TRBJ2-1; D might be TRBD2 (7 bases). This CDR3 has 17 residues. Germline V gene sequence: CDR1 SGHAT, CDR2 FQNNGV. The germline V and J ends were trimmed by 2 bases and 6 bases, with 20 bases remaining between them. The CDR3 DNA is TGTGCCAGCAGCTTATTTCGGGGGCCTAGCGGATCCAATGAGCAGTTCTTC. This gives the protein CASSLFRGPSGSNEQFF.

The CDR3: CASSLWTSGRAGEETQYF. The DNA for the CDR3 is TGTGCCAGCAGTTTGTGGACTAGCGGGAGGGCCGGGGAGGAGACCCAGTACTTC. The chain uses TRBV28 and TRBJ2-5; 15 positions match TRBD2. The V segment lost 3 bases and the J segment 5 bases; nucleotides outside the gene matches: 10. The germline gives CDR1 MDHEN, CDR2 SYDVKM. This CDR3 has 18 amino acids.

This clonotype has at least ten counts. The V and J genes are TRBV6-7 and TRBJ2-7, with D tentatively TRBD1 or TRBD2 (5 bases each). TRBV6-7 is known as an ORF, though its function is uncertain. The CDR3 covers 14 residues. V was pared by 2 bases and J by 3 bases, with 11 bases between. This CDR3 reads CASSYIGTYYEQYF. CDR3 in DNA: TGTGCCAGCAGTTACATCGGGACCTACTACGAGCAGTACTTC.

Only a few counts were recorded for this clonotype. The V and J genes are TRBV7-2 and TRBJ1-2; D not resolved. The CDR3 covers 12 residues. In germline, CDR1 is SGHTA, CDR2 FQGNSA. Trimming took 5 bases from V and 4 from J, leaving 8 bases between them. The CDR3 bases are TGTGCCAGCAGCGGGTACATCTATGGCTACACCTTC. This translates into CASSGYIYGYTF.

This clonotype was seen many times. The rearrangement uses TRBV28 and TRBJ2-2, with D tentatively TRBD1 (6 bases). Germline CDR1 is MDHEN and CDR2 is SYDVKM. Trimming pared 3 bases from V and 1 base from J, leaving 9 bases between. This CDR3 is built from 15 residues. CDR3 nucleotides: TGTGCCAGCAGTTTGGACAGACAGAACACCGGGGAGCTGTTTTTT. Protein product: CASSLDRQNTGELFF.

The rearrangement links TRBV7-2 to TRBJ2-2; D is unclear. This CDR3 contains 15 residues. Germline CDR1 SGHTA, CDR2 FQGNSA. Trimming pared 0 bases from V and 7 bases from J, leaving 12 bases between. The CDR3 region has the DNA TGTGCCAGCAGCTTAGCGACTCCAGTTGGCGGGGAGCTGTTTTTT. Translating it yields CASSLATPVGGELFF.

This clonotype was seen at least ten times. V and J are TRBV19 and TRBJ2-7, with D perhaps TRBD2 (5 bases). CDR1 LNHDA and CDR2 SQIVND come from the germline V gene (reference sequence). The CDR3 spans 16 residues. V was pared by 3 bases and J by 2 bases, with 17 bases between. The CDR3: CASSINSEGGAYEQYF. CDR3 coding DNA: TGTGCCAGTAGTATCAATTCAGAGGGTGGGGCCTACGAGCAGTACTTC.

This clonotype was seen ten or more times. V gene TRBV7-3 combines with J gene TRBJ2-1; TRBD1 matches at 11 bases. CDR3 length: 15 residues. Germline-derived CDR1 and CDR2 are SGHTA and FQGTGA. V lost 4 bases to trimming and J lost 7 bases; unmatched junction nucleotides: 6. CDR3 amino acids: CASSSGQGAWNEQFF. The CDR3 DNA is TGTGCCAGCAGCTCCGGACAGGGGGCCTGGAATGAGCAGTTCTTC.

In its sample, this clonotype was seen a few times. The chain recombines TRBV12-3 or TRBV12-4 with TRBJ1-2, with TRBD1 matching over 11 bases. V shed 5 bases, J shed 5 bases, and the junction held 7 bases outside the gene matches. This CDR3 has 15 residues. CDR3 nucleotide sequence: TGTGCCAGCAGTCCACGTGGGACAGGGGGTTATGGCTACACCTTC. It is translated as CASSPRGTGGYGYTF.

Many counts were recorded for this clonotype. The genes are TRBV28 and TRBJ1-6; TRBD1 matches 8 bases. The germline V gene has CDR1 MDHEN and CDR2 SYDVKM. The V segment lost 5 bases and the J segment 2 bases; nucleotides outside the gene matches: 5. There are 16 residues in the CDR3. CDR3 sequence: CASSRPGGTYNSPLHF. The CDR3 bases are TGTGCCAGCAGTCGACCAGGGGGCACCTATAATTCACCCCTCCACTTT.

This clonotype showed up many times. The rearrangement links TRBV5-5 to TRBJ2-1; TRBD2 matches 12 bases. With 1 base clipped from V and 4 bases from J, the junction kept 3 bases outside the gene matches. From germline, CDR1 is SGHKS and CDR2 YYEKEE (reference sequence). The CDR3 runs to 16 residues. This CDR3 reads CASSLNLAGGYNEQFF. CDR3 nucleotide sequence: TGTGCCAGCAGCTTGAACCTAGCGGGAGGGTACAATGAGCAGTTCTTC. Together with reference TRBV5-5 and TRBJ2-1, the CDR3 gives the full variable domain: DAGVTQSPTHLIKTRGQQVTLRCSPISGHKSVSWYQQVLGQGPQFIFQYYEKEERGRGNFPDRFSARQFPNYSSELNVNALLLGDSALYLCASSLNLAGGYNEQFFGPGTRLTVL.

At least ten counts were recorded for this clonotype. This chain uses TRBV28 with TRBJ2-7; 7 nucleotides align to TRBD1. CDR1 MDHEN and CDR2 SYDVKM come from the germline V gene. V trimming: 5 bases; J trimming: 4 bases; junction bases outside the gene matches: 8. The CDR3 length is 14 residues. CDR3 protein: CASSPQGWGYEQYF. CDR3 DNA sequence: TGTGCCAGCAGTCCACAGGGGTGGGGGTACGAGCAGTACTTC.

The chain couples TRBV7-2 to TRBJ2-7; 7 nucleotides line up with TRBD1. The CDR3 consists of 13 residues. The V gene's germline CDR1 is SGHTA and CDR2 FQGNSA. With 5 bases clipped from V and 2 bases from J, the junction kept 3 bases outside the gene matches. The CDR3 region is CASSRDSAYEQYF. The CDR3 bases are TGTGCCAGCAGCCGGGACAGCGCCTACGAGCAGTACTTC. Filled out from reference TRBV7-2 and TRBJ2-7, the complete variable domain reads GAGVSQSPSNKVTEKGKDVELRCDPISGHTALYWYRQSLGQGLEFLIYFQGNSAPDKSGLPSDRFSAERTGGSVSTLTIQRTQQEDSAVYLCASSRDSAYEQYFGPGTRLTVT.

This clonotype was detected many times. The chain couples TRBV7-2 to TRBJ1-5, with D possibly matching TRBD1 (6 bases). The V end was cut by 3 bases, the J end by 3 bases, with 9 bases between. The CDR3 runs 14 residues. CDR1 and CDR2 from the germline V gene are SGHTA and FQGNSA. CDR3 sequence reads: CASSLGANNQPQHF. CDR3 DNA: TGTGCCAGCAGCTTGGGGGCTAACAATCAGCCCCAGCATTTT. The full variable domain, its missing parts supplied by reference TRBV7-2 and TRBJ1-5, is GAGVSQSPSNKVTEKGKDVELRCDPISGHTALYWYRQSLGQGLEFLIYFQGNSAPDKSGLPSDRFSAERTGGSVSTLTIQRTQQEDSAVYLCASSLGANNQPQHFGDGTRLSIL.

There are a few counts of this clonotype. The chain uses TRBV9 and TRBJ1-1; D gene ambiguous. Deletions cut 6 bases from V and 1 base from J, with 7 bases between. This CDR3 has 12 residues. Germline V gene lookup returns CDR1 SGDLS and CDR2 YYNGEE. The CDR3, as DNA: TGTGCCAGCAAAGGCTCGAACACTGAAGCTTTCTTT. Residues: CASKGSNTEAFF.

This clonotype has a single count. The rearrangement links TRBV9 to TRBJ2-7; possibly TRBD2 for D (6 bases). Trimming cost V 7 bases and J 0 bases, with 11 bases left between them. The length of the CDR3 is 13 residues. The germline CDR1 and CDR2 sequences are SGDLS and YYNGEE. The CDR3 reads CASSGTSSYEQYF. DNA for the CDR3: TGTGCCAGCTCCGGGACTTCCTCCTACGAGCAGTACTTC.

This clonotype is labeled as medium-sized. This chain uses TRBV18 with TRBJ2-6; unclear D gene. The CDR3 is 17 amino acids. The germline CDR1 and CDR2 sequences are KGHSH and LQKENI. V was clipped by 0 bases and J by 6 bases, with 15 bases between them. The CDR3 nucleotides read TGTGCCAGCTCACCACCGGTCAGGTTCAAACAGGCCAACGTCCTGACTTTC. Translated, it gives CASSPPVRFKQANVLTF.

This clonotype came up many times. The chain employs TRBV7-8 and TRBJ1-1; D not resolved. V was trimmed by 5 bases and J by 0 bases, leaving 7 bases between them. The CDR3 is 13 amino acids. Germline CDR1 and CDR2: SGHVS and FQNEAQ. CDR3 nucleotide sequence: TGTGCCAGCAGCCCCGGGTTGAACACTGAAGCTTTCTTT. Its protein product is CASSPGLNTEAFF.

This clonotype was observed at least ten times. This chain joins TRBV6-2 or TRBV6-3 and TRBJ2-1; 7 nucleotides line up with TRBD2. Germline loops: CDR1 MNHEY, CDR2 SVGEGT. The V and J ends lost 7 bases and 3 bases, in that order; junction bases with no gene match: 3. CDR3 length: 13 residues. The CDR3 reads CASTQRDYNEQFF. The CDR3 DNA is TGTGCCAGCACCCAGCGGGACTACAATGAGCAGTTCTTC.

This clonotype has just a few counts. This chain links TRBV15 with TRBJ2-1; 7 bases align to TRBD2. CDR1 is LNHNV and CDR2 is YYDKDF in the germline V gene (reference sequence). J gave up 7 bases and V 5 bases, and 11 bases lay outside the gene matches. This CDR3 comprises 15 residues. Here the CDR3 DNA reads TGTGCCACCAGCGCCCATACTTTCGGGGGGAATGAGCAGTTCTTC. It specifies CATSAHTFGGNEQFF.

This clonotype was seen many times. This chain connects TRBV20-1 to TRBJ2-3; no definite D call. V shed 1 base and J shed 4 bases, with 9 bases lying between them. CDR3 length: 13 amino acids. The germline CDR1 and CDR2 sequences are DFQATT and SNEGSKA (reference sequence). The CDR3 DNA sequence: TGCAGTGCTAGAGTGTTTACCCCAGATACGCAGTATTTT. This codes for CSARVFTPDTQYF.

The chain employs TRBV29-1 and TRBJ1-2; tentative D call: TRBD1 (6 bases). Trimming stripped 2 bases from V and 5 bases from J, with 15 bases between. CDR1 is SQVTM and CDR2 is ANQGSEA in the germline V gene. The CDR3 is 14 amino acids. The CDR3 spells CSVERQGSGYGYTF. CDR3 coding DNA: TGCAGCGTTGAACGGCAGGGGAGCGGGTATGGCTACACCTTC.

The V gene is TRBV6-6, the J gene TRBJ2-7; D perhaps matches TRBD1 (6 bases). Germline loops: CDR1 MNHNY, CDR2 SVGAGI (reference sequence). Trimming stripped 8 bases from V and 2 bases from J, with 13 bases between. This CDR3 contains 13 residues. In nucleotides, the CDR3 is TGTGCCAGCTGCGCGACAGGAACCTACGAGCAGTACTTC. Its translation: CASCATGTYEQYF.

V gene TRBV12-3 or TRBV12-4 combines with J gene TRBJ1-4, with D maybe TRBD1 (5 bases). This CDR3 contains 15 residues. Trimming pared 6 bases from V and 1 base from J, leaving 12 bases between. CDR3 sequence reads: CASSTMGVTNEKLFF. The CDR3 DNA reads TGTGCCAGCAGCACAATGGGGGTAACTAATGAAAAACTGTTTTTT.

This clonotype was recorded many times. The chain is built from TRBV10-3 and TRBJ2-3, with 8 bases fitting TRBD2. The V and J ends lost 10 bases and 2 bases, in that order; junction bases with no gene match: 2. The CDR3 is 12 amino acids. Germline-derived CDR1 and CDR2 are ENHRY and SYGVKD. The CDR3 reads CATGGATDTQYF. CDR3 nucleotides: TGTGCCACCGGGGGGGCCACAGATACGCAGTATTTT.

This clonotype is a singleton in its sample. This sequence joins TRBV23-1 and TRBJ2-7; D ambiguous. TRBV23-1 qualifies as an ORF whose function is uncertain. CDR3 size: 15 residues. The ends were cut back, 0 bases at V and 2 bases at J, with 11 bases in the middle. CDR3 residues: CASSQSPQRAYEQYF. CDR3 sequence (DNA): TGCGCCAGCAGTCAATCGCCACAACGGGCCTACGAGCAGTACTTC.

In its sample, this clonotype was seen many times. The chain employs TRBV29-1 and TRBJ1-1; D is unclear. CDR1 and CDR2 from the germline V gene are SQVTM and ANQGSEA. V was clipped by 6 bases and J by 11 bases, with 16 bases between them. The CDR3 has 11 residues. DNA of the CDR3: TGCAGCGTGGTGGGCCCAATTGGGGCTTTCTTT. Its translation: CSVVGPIGAFF.

This clonotype was observed many times. The rearrangement joins TRBV12-3 or TRBV12-4 to TRBJ2-7, with D unclear. The CDR3 runs 12 residues. V shed 3 bases and J shed 2 bases, with 5 bases lying between them. The CDR3 sequence: CASSFSTYEQYF. CDR3 sequence (DNA): TGTGCCAGCAGTTTTTCGACCTACGAGCAGTACTTC.

The sample holds many counts of this clonotype. J is TRBJ2-5 and V is TRBV7-9, with TRBD2 matching over 8 bases. CDR1 SEHNR and CDR2 FQNEAQ come from the germline V gene (reference sequence). The V and J ends lost 5 bases and 4 bases, in that order; junction bases with no gene match: 6. The CDR3 sequence is 14 residues long. CDR3 sequence (DNA): TGTGCCAGCAGCCCCCCCGCGGGGGGAGAGACCCAGTACTTC. This codes for CASSPPAGGETQYF.

This clonotype is judged medium-sized. The chain joins TRBV29-1 to TRBJ2-5, with D possibly being TRBD1 or TRBD2 (6 bases each). The CDR3 sequence is 15 residues long. V shed 0 bases and J shed 3 bases, with 14 bases lying between them. Per the germline V gene, CDR1 is SQVTM and CDR2 is ANQGSEA. The CDR3 DNA reads as TGCAGCGTTGAAGATCCGTGGGGGGCCAAAGAGACCCAGTACTTC. Translated: CSVEDPWGAKETQYF.

This clonotype was recorded many times. The gene calls are TRBV7-2 and TRBJ2-7; D call uncertain. Germline CDR1 and CDR2: SGHTA and FQGNSA. This CDR3 contains 13 residues. V lost 5 bases and J 4 bases, leaving 12 bases between the germline ends. CDR3 bases: TGTGCCAGCAGCCCCCGAAATGGATACGAGCAGTACTTC. The encoded protein is CASSPRNGYEQYF.